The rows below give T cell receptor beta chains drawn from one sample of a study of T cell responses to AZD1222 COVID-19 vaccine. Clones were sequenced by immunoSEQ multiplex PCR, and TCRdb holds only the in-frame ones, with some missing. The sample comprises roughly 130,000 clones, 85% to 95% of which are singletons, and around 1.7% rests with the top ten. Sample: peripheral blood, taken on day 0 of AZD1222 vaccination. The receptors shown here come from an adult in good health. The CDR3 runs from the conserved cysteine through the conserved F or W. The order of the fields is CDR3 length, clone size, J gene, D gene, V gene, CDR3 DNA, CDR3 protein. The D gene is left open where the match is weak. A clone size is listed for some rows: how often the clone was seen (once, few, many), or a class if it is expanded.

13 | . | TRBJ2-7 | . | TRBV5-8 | TGTGCCAGCAGCCCCGCGGGTGGGTACGAGCAGTACTTC | CASSPAGGYEQYF
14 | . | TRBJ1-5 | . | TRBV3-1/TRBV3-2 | TGTGCCAGCAGCCAAGGGCAGGGAGATCAGCCCCAGCATTTT | CASSQGQGDQPQHF
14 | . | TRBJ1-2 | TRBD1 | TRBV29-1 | TGCAGCGTCTCTTCAGGGGGCGGCCCCTATGGCTACACCTTC | CSVSSGGGPYGYTF
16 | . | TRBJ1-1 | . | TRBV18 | TGTGCCAGCTCACCCAGATTAGACAGGACAAACACTGAAGCTTTCTTT | CASSPRLDRTNTEAFF
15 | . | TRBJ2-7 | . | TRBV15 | TGTGCCACCACTGAGAGGACATTTGGGGGCTACGAGCAGTACTTC | CATTERTFGGYEQYF
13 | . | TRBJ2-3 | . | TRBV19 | TGTGCCAGTAGGCAGGAGGGCACAGATACGCAGTATTTT | CASRQEGTDTQYF
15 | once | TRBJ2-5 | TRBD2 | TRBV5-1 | TGCGCCAGCAGCAGGTTAGCGGGGGACCAAGAGACCCAGTACTTC | CASSRLAGDQETQYF
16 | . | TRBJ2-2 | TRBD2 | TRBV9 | TGTGCCAGCAGCGTAGGCGTTAGCGGGGACACCGGGGAGCTGTTTTTT | CASSVGVSGDTGELFF
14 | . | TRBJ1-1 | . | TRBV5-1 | TGCGCCAGCAGCCCGCCGGGGGGTAACACTGAAGCTTTCTTT | CASSPPGGNTEAFF
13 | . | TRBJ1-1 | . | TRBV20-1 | TGCAGTGCTAGTCATCAGGGGAACACTGAAGCTTTCTTT | CSASHQGNTEAFF
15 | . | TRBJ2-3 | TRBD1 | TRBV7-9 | TGTGCCAGCAGCCCAGGGACAGGGGTGACAGATACGCAGTATTTT | CASSPGTGVTDTQYF
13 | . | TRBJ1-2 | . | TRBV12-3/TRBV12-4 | TGTGCCAGCAGTTTGGGGCAGAACTATGGCTACACCTTC | CASSLGQNYGYTF
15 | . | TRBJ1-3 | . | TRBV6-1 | TGTGCCAGCAGTGACCCTTCCACAGGGGGAAACACCATATATTTT | CASSDPSTGGNTIYF